The TCR beta chain under discussion was sequenced for a study of CD8+ T cells in alopecia areata. Study-wide points: Especially in alopecia totalis/universalis, lesional scalp showed greater clonality than normal scalp did. Sharing of TCR sequences between patients (possibly for HLA-related reasons) was less clear than in mice. In scalp, tofacitinib significantly decreased clonality and expanded CD8+ clones among the top 100.

cDNA serving as the sequencing template came from extracted, reverse transcribed RNA. Assay used: immunoSEQ multiplex PCR; TCRdb lists only in-frame clones, some missing. Of under 200,000 clones detected, 60% to 75% appear once; the ten largest clones hold over 12%. The treatment denotes: oral pan-JAK inhibitor, 5-10 mg twice daily. The length of the CDR3 is 10 amino acids, counting both ends. Looked up from germline, CDR1 is SNHLY and CDR2 is FYNNEI. To note about this clone: Antigen specificity is unknown. The conserved phenylalanine or tryptophan is not found at the CDR3 terminus, so this likely reflects a read error. The limits of the CDR3 on the DNA are not certain, so only TCRdb's listed CDR3 is given.

The specimen comprised CD4+ T cells sorted from blood, sampled at week 24, from a patient treated with tofacitinib. This TCR was sampled from a human donor with alopecia areata. The chain has TRBV2 and TRBJ2-6; TRBD2 reflects the table's D call only, with no check against the DNA. CDR3 in amino acids: CASREEQLRI.